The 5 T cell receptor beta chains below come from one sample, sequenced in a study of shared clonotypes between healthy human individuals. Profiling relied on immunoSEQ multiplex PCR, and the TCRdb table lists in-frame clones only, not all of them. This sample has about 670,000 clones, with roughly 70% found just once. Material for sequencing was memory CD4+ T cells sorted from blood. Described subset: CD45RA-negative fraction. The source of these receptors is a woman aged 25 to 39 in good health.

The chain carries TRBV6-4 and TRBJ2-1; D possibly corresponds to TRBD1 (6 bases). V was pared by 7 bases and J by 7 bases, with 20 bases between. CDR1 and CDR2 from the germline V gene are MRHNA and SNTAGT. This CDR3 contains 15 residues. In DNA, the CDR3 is TGTGCCAGCACCACGGAGGCAGGGGCCCCTAATGAGCAGTTCTTC. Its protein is CASTTEAGAPNEQFF.

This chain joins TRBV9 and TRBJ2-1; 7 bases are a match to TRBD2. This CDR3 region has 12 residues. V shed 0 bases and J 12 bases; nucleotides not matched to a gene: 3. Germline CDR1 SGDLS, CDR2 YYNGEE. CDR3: CASSVVGGWQFF. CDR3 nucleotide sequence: TGTGCCAGCAGCGTAGTGGGAGGGTGGCAGTTCTTC.

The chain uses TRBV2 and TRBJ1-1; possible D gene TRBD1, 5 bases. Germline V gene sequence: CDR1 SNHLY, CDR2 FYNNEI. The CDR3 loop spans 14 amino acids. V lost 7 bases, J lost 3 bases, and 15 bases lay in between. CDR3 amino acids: CASNQREGHTEAFF. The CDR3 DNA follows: TGTGCCAGCAACCAAAGGGAGGGGCACACTGAAGCTTTCTTT.

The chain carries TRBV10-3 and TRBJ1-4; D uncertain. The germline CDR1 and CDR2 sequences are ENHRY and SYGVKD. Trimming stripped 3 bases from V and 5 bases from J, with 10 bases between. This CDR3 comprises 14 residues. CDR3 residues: CAISDGLRNEKLFF. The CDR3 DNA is TGTGCCATCAGTGACGGGCTACGCAATGAAAAACTGTTTTTT.

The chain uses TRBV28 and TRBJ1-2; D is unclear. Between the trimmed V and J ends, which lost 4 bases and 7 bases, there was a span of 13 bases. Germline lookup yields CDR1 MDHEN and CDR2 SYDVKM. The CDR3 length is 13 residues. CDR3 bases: TGTGCCAGCAGTTATAAGAACAGCATTGGCTACACCTTC. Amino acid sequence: CASSYKNSIGYTF.